The 23 T cell receptor beta chains in this list originate from one sample, sequenced in a study of CD8 T cell repertoires and influenza. cDNA was made from approximately 100-300 ng of total RNA. Profiling relied on immunoSEQ multiplex PCR, and the TCRdb table lists in-frame clones only, not all of them. Here the sample spans 150 to 200 clones, roughly a quarter being singletons. CD8 T cells were restimulated weekly for roughly 21 days with peptide-pulsed (roughly 0.93 uM) irradiated TAP-deficient T2 cells. Study conclusions and caveats: About half of M1-specific CDR3betas had the 11-mer xRSx motif; 10-mer xGxY, roughly 12%. TRBV19 made up roughly 50% to 90% of M1-specific TCR beta sequences in every donor.

The specimen was M1 dextramer-binding CD8+ T cells from cultured PBMCs. The subset: CD8 T cells sorted as dextramer-positive for the influenza matrix M1 58-66 peptide. The receptors derive from a person aged 18-29 years in good health.

This clone was counted a few times. V is TRBV19 and J is TRBJ2-3; D may be TRBD2 (6 bases). With 11 bases removed from V and 0 bases from J, the gap between germline ends came to 12 bases. The CDR3 contains 13 residues. Germline V gives CDR1 LNHDA, CDR2 SQIVND (reference sequence). The CDR3 here is CAAGLSSTDTQYF. The CDR3 DNA follows: TGTGCCGCGGGGTTGAGCAGCACAGATACGCAGTATTTT.

Written as DNA, the CDR3 is TGTGCCAGCAGTTTGGGACAGGCGCTATACGAGCAGTACTTC. Translated: CASSLGQALYEQYF. J is TRBJ2-7 and V is TRBV27, with 8 positions matching TRBD1. Germline V gene sequence: CDR1 MNHEY, CDR2 SMNVEV (reference sequence). This CDR3 has 14 amino acids. V lost 3 bases to trimming and J lost 4 bases; unmatched junction nucleotides: 5.

The chain combines TRBV9 with TRBJ2-5, with unresolved D. Germline V gene lookup returns CDR1 SGDLS and CDR2 YYNGEE. Between the trimmed V and J ends, which lost 3 bases and 7 bases, there was a span of 7 bases. This CDR3 contains 11 residues. Here the CDR3 reads CASSATGTQYF. The CDR3 nucleotides are TGTGCCAGCAGCGCAACGGGGACCCAGTACTTC.

The chain carries TRBV21-1 and TRBJ2-7; the tabulated D call, TRBD2, remains unverified against the DNA. TRBV21-1 is designated a pseudogene. This CDR3 has 17 residues. CDR3 coding DNA: TGTGCCAGCAGCCGCCCCGGGACTAGCGCCTTTCCCTACGAGCAGTACTTC. Its translation is CASSRPGTSAFPYEQYF.

This clone has just one count. The rearrangement uses TRBV7-9 and TRBJ2-3; D is perhaps TRBD1 (6 bases). V gave up 5 bases and J gave up 10 bases, with 13 bases separating them. The CDR3 covers 12 residues. Germline V gene data show CDR1 as SEHNR and CDR2 as FQNEAQ (reference sequence). In DNA form, the CDR3 reads TGTGCCAGCAGCCCGCCCACAGGGTCGCAGTATTTT. Encoded protein: CASSPPTGSQYF.

By sample fraction, this clone is large. V and J are TRBV19 and TRBJ2-2, with 10 bases lining up with TRBD2. There are 15 residues in the CDR3. V lost 9 bases to trimming and J lost 3 bases; unmatched junction nucleotides: 7. Germline assignment: CDR1 LNHDA and CDR2 SQIVND (reference sequence). The CDR3 protein is CASRASGGDTGELFF. DNA for the CDR3: TGTGCCAGCCGGGCTAGCGGGGGCGACACCGGGGAGCTGTTTTTT.

This clone was seen once. The J gene is TRBJ2-6, the V gene TRBV28; D is uncertain. V was cut by 10 bases and J by 5 bases, with 12 bases left in between. Per germline, CDR1 MDHEN and CDR2 SYDVKM. The CDR3 is made up of 13 amino acids. In nucleotides, the CDR3 is TGTGCCACCGAGGAGCTCTGGGCCAACGTCCTGACTTTC. Its protein is CATEELWANVLTF.

The chain uses TRBV4-1 and TRBJ1-2, with D unresolved. V was pared by 4 bases and J by 4 bases, with 19 bases between. CDR1 MGHRA and CDR2 YSYEKL come from the germline V gene. CDR3 length equals 16 residues. CDR3 sequence reads: CASSLFPGNTLYGYTF. For the CDR3, the DNA is TGCGCCAGCAGCCTATTTCCGGGGAATACCCTCTATGGCTACACCTTC.

The CDR3 reads CASSSLRTGPDTQYF. CDR3 DNA: TGTGCCAGCAGTTCTCTTCGGACAGGCCCTGATACGCAGTATTTT. The chain employs TRBV6-1 and TRBJ2-3, with 7 bases lining up with TRBD1. Germline values: CDR1 MNHNS, CDR2 SASEGT. Trimming at V came to 5 bases and at J to 6 bases, leaving 11 bases not matched to a gene. This CDR3 has 15 amino acids.

This clone was seen more than once but under ten times. The genes are TRBV2 and TRBJ2-3, with D possibly being TRBD1 (6 bases). The CDR3 contains 14 residues. Trimming cost V 8 bases and J 4 bases, with 16 bases left between them. Germline V lookup: CDR1 SNHLY, CDR2 FYNNEI. The DNA for the CDR3 is TGTGCCAGCTGGTCGTCCCAGGGGTCAGATACGCAGTATTTT. This gives the protein CASWSSQGSDTQYF.

This clone was seen a handful of times. This chain uses TRBV10-3 with TRBJ1-6, with D possibly TRBD1 on 6 matching bases. The CDR3 loop spans 17 amino acids. Germline V gives CDR1 ENHRY, CDR2 SYGVKD. The V end lost 0 bases, the J end lost 8 bases, and 17 bases lay between the germline ends. CDR3 in amino acids: CAISESDRDTYYSPLHF. CDR3 sequence (DNA): TGTGCCATCAGTGAGTCGGACCGGGACACCTACTATTCACCCCTCCACTTT.

This clone is judged medium-sized. The chain joins TRBV19 to TRBJ1-2; D gene ambiguous. The ends were cut back, 4 bases at V and 6 bases at J, with 9 bases in the middle. The V gene's germline CDR1 is LNHDA and CDR2 SQIVND (reference sequence). The CDR3 has 12 amino acids. CDR3 protein: CASSTGWHGYTF. The CDR3 DNA follows: TGTGCCAGTAGTACCGGGTGGCATGGCTACACCTTC. Variable domain in full (rest from reference TRBV19 and TRBJ1-2): DGGITQSPKYLFRKEGQNVTLSCEQNLNHDAMYWYRQDPGQGLRLIYYSQIVNDFQKGDIAEGYSVSREKKESFPLTVTSAQKNPTAFYLCASSTGWHGYTFGSGTRLTVV.

Within the sample, this clone is large. V is TRBV19 and J is TRBJ1-1, with D possibly being TRBD1 (6 bases). Germline V CDR1 and CDR2: LNHDA, SQIVND (reference sequence). CDR3 length: 15 amino acids. Trimming pared 3 bases from V and 5 bases from J, leaving 16 bases between. As DNA, the CDR3 is TGTGCCAGTAGTATTCGCTCAGGGGAAGGGACTGAAGCTTTCTTT. Encoded protein: CASSIRSGEGTEAFF.

This clone rates as large (0.1 to 1%). The chain couples TRBV12-2 to TRBJ1-2. TRBV12-2 is designated a pseudogene. CDR3 length: 15 amino acids. CDR3 sequence reads: CASRLGKPANYGYTF. DNA of the CDR3: TGTGCAAGTCGCTTAGGAAAACCGGCTAACTATGGCTACACCTTC.

V usage is TRBV27 and J usage is TRBJ2-7; 7 positions agree with TRBD1. Germline V gene data show CDR1 as MNHEY and CDR2 as SMNVEV (reference sequence). V shed 2 bases, J shed 6 bases, and the junction held 13 bases outside the gene matches. There are 16 residues in the CDR3. CDR3 nucleotides: TGTGCCAGCAGTTTACTCACCGCAGGGGGTCCTATCGAGCAGTACTTC. It yields the protein CASSLLTAGGPIEQYF.

This clone is deemed large. The gene calls are TRBV21-1 and TRBJ2-1; TRBD2, as called in the table, went unchecked against the DNA. TRBV21-1 is assigned pseudogene status. The CDR3 runs to 15 residues. The CDR3, as DNA: TGTGCCAGCAGCAAAGTGGCTAGCGGGGACAATGAGCAGTTCTTC. Protein: CASSKVASGDNEQFF.

A word on this clone: A far larger clone is only one base removed, so a read error is likely. The genes are TRBV7-2 and TRBJ2-7, with 10 bases identical to TRBD2. CDR1 and CDR2 from the germline V gene are SGHTA and FQGNSA. The CDR3 is 17 residues long. The CDR3 DNA reads TGTGCCAGCAGCCGCCCCGGGACTAGCGCCTTTCCCTACGGGCAGTACTTC. It encodes CASSRPGTSAFPYGQYF.

This clone is medium-sized by share. V and J are TRBV19 and TRBJ2-1, with a possible D match to TRBD2 (5 bases). CDR3 length: 13 residues. Germline V gene sequence: CDR1 LNHDA, CDR2 SQIVND (reference sequence). V gave up 5 bases and J gave up 7 bases, with 12 bases separating them. The CDR3 sequence: CASSWRSGNEQFF. The CDR3 bases are TGTGCCAGTAGTTGGAGGTCGGGAAATGAGCAGTTCTTC.

This clone is termed medium-sized (0.01 to 0.1%). The chain combines TRBV19 with TRBJ2-7; possibly TRBD1 for D (7 bases). Trimming took 5 bases from V and 7 from J, leaving 15 bases between them. This CDR3 has 13 residues. CDR1 and CDR2 (germline): LNHDA, SQIVND (reference sequence). CDR3 in DNA: TGTGCCAGTAGTCCTACAGGGGCGGGGGAGCAGTACTTC. It codes for CASSPTGAGEQYF. Full variable domain (rest looked up from reference TRBV19 and TRBJ2-7): DGGITQSPKYLFRKEGQNVTLSCEQNLNHDAMYWYRQDPGQGLRLIYYSQIVNDFQKGDIAEGYSVSREKKESFPLTVTSAQKNPTAFYLCASSPTGAGEQYFGPGTRLTVT.

V is TRBV4-1 and J is TRBJ2-1, with D possibly being TRBD2 (7 bases). The germline V gene encodes CDR1 MGHRA and CDR2 YSYEKL. The CDR3 totals 15 residues. The V end lost 3 bases, the J end lost 9 bases, and 18 bases lay between the germline ends. The CDR3 loop reads CASSQGVGGPSEQFF. The CDR3 nucleotides read TGCGCCAGCAGCCAGGGGGTGGGGGGGCCGTCTGAGCAGTTCTTC.

Relative to its sample, this clone is large. The chain combines TRBV19 with TRBJ2-2, with D unclear. This CDR3 contains 13 residues. Between the trimmed V and J ends, which lost 5 bases and 5 bases, there was a span of 9 bases. CDR1 is LNHDA and CDR2 is SQIVND in the germline V gene (reference sequence). The CDR3 region has the DNA TGTGCCAGTAGTGTTTCCTCGACCGGGGAGCTGTTTTTT. It specifies CASSVSSTGELFF.

Only one count was recorded for this clone. The chain joins TRBV14 to TRBJ2-1, with 10 positions matching TRBD2. The CDR3 consists of 16 residues. Germline assignment: CDR1 SGHDN and CDR2 FVKESK. Losses at the gene ends were 4 bases for V and 6 bases for J; bases not matched to a gene: 9. In DNA, the CDR3 is TGTGCCAGCAGCCCGATACTAGCGGGGCCTACCAATGAGCAGTTCTTC. Translating it yields CASSPILAGPTNEQFF.

The chain couples TRBV21-1 to TRBJ1-5. TRBV21-1 is a listed pseudogene. The CDR3 runs to 15 residues. The DNA of the CDR3 is TGTGCCAGCCCCCCTTATCGAGGGTTGAATCAGCCCCAGCATTTT. It codes for CASPPYRGLNQPQHF.